The next 27 T cell receptor beta chains were all read from a single sample in a study of blood T cell repertoires in COVID-19. Data came from immunoSEQ multiplex PCR; TCRdb stores just in-frame clones and leaves some out. Found here are 99,000 or so clones, around 76% of them singletons; the top ten hold roughly a fifth. Sequencing input: peripheral blood. The receptors come from an older woman with acute or convalescent COVID-19.

This clone was seen a single time. This chain uses TRBV10-2 with TRBJ1-5; D is possibly TRBD1 (6 bases). V was shortened by 6 bases and J by 7 bases, with 19 bases between the two germline ends. CDR3 size: 15 residues. CDR1 and CDR2 from the germline V gene are WSHSY and SAAADI. The CDR3 protein is CASSTGRTEGQPQHF. The CDR3 DNA is TGCGCCAGCAGCACGGGACGGACAGAGGGGCAGCCCCAGCATTTT.

The genes are TRBV6-5 and TRBJ2-2, with TRBD1 matching over 7 bases. The length of the CDR3 is 15 residues. J lost 6 bases, V lost 0 bases, and 4 bases had no gene match. Germline V CDR1 and CDR2: MNHEY, SVGAGI. CDR3 sequence reads: CASSYSATGSGELFF. The DNA for the CDR3 is TGTGCCAGCAGTTACTCGGCGACAGGGTCCGGGGAGCTGTTTTTT.

Of note for this clone: Other DNA sequences within the sample encode an identical CDR3. V and J are TRBV5-1 and TRBJ1-1, with 8 bases that match TRBD1. The junction had 1 base not matched to a gene; V was cut back by 0 bases and J by 3 bases. CDR1 is SGHRS and CDR2 is YFSETQ in the germline V gene. The CDR3 is 14 amino acids. The CDR3 sequence: CASSLGQGYTEAFF. The CDR3 DNA sequence: TGCGCCAGCAGCTTGGGACAGGGGTACACTGAAGCTTTCTTT.

This clone was recorded only once. The chain recombines TRBV18 with TRBJ1-4; D is undetermined. The CDR3 contains 15 residues. The V end was cut by 5 bases, the J end by 0 bases, with 10 bases between. Germline V gene sequence: CDR1 KGHSH, CDR2 LQKENI. The DNA of the CDR3 is TGTGCCAGCTCAGATATGGCTGCAACTAATGAAAAACTGTTTTTT. Encoded protein: CASSDMAATNEKLFF.

The genes are TRBV11-2 and TRBJ2-7, with a tentative D call TRBD2 (6 bases). The V gene's germline CDR1 is SGHAT and CDR2 FQNNGV. Trimming left V 1 base short and J 2 bases short, with 9 bases between. The CDR3 totals 14 residues. Written as DNA, the CDR3 is TGTGCCAGCAGCTTAGGGCGGGGCCCCTACGAGCAGTACTTC. Its translation: CASSLGRGPYEQYF.

The gene calls are TRBV27 and TRBJ1-1, with a possible D match to TRBD1 (6 bases). Trimming stripped 4 bases from V and 11 bases from J, with 14 bases between. Germline CDR1 is MNHEY and CDR2 is SMNVEV (reference sequence). This CDR3 has 12 residues. CDR3 sequence: CASSWGGGTAFF. CDR3 sequence (DNA): TGTGCCAGCAGTTGGGGGGGCGGTACGGCTTTCTTT.

The gene calls are TRBV5-1 and TRBJ1-4, with D tentatively TRBD1 (5 bases). The CDR3 contains 15 residues. The germline V gene has CDR1 SGHRS and CDR2 YFSETQ. Trimming left V 0 bases short and J 0 bases short, with 6 bases between. In DNA, the CDR3 is TGCGCCAGCAGCTTGGTAGGGGCAACTAATGAAAAACTGTTTTTT. Amino acid sequence: CASSLVGATNEKLFF.

This chain uses TRBV5-1 with TRBJ1-3; D gene uncertain. V dropped 0 bases and J dropped 0 bases, with 7 bases sitting between them. The germline CDR1 and CDR2 sequences are SGHRS and YFSETQ. This CDR3 is 15 amino acids long. CDR3: CASSLGPNSGNTIYF. The CDR3 DNA is TGCGCCAGCAGCTTGGGGCCGAACTCTGGAAACACCATATATTTT.

This clone was seen only a few times. The V call is TRBV10-3, the J call TRBJ2-5; perhaps TRBD1 as D (6 bases). Germline CDR1 ENHRY, CDR2 SYGVKD. The CDR3 runs 14 residues. V dropped 6 bases and J dropped 2 bases, with 13 bases sitting between them. The CDR3 here is CAIRRTVQQETQYF. The CDR3 region has the DNA TGTGCCATCAGGAGGACAGTCCAACAAGAGACCCAGTACTTC.

The chain has TRBV19 and TRBJ2-2, with 7 bases that match TRBD2. The CDR3 runs 16 residues. J lost 4 bases, V lost 3 bases, and 8 bases had no gene match. Germline V gene lookup returns CDR1 LNHDA and CDR2 SQIVND (reference sequence). The CDR3: CASSIWQGGGTGELFF. DNA of the CDR3: TGTGCCAGTAGTATTTGGCAGGGCGGGGGCACCGGGGAGCTGTTTTTT.

The chain combines TRBV19 with TRBJ1-3, with D maybe TRBD1 (6 bases). The CDR3 is 15 amino acids. V lost 6 bases and J lost 3, with 15 bases in between. The germline V gene encodes CDR1 LNHDA and CDR2 SQIVND (reference sequence). CDR3 nucleotide sequence: TGTGCCAGTAGGCAGGGGATGTTGGGTGGAAACACCATATATTTT. Amino acid sequence: CASRQGMLGGNTIYF.

The CDR3 DNA follows: TGTGCCAGCAGTTCCCAATACAGGCTCAGGGGCTACACCTTC. This sequence encodes CASSSQYRLRGYTF. The rearrangement joins TRBV27 to TRBJ1-2, with D possibly matching TRBD1 (5 bases). V gave up 4 bases and J gave up 8 bases, with 17 bases separating them. The CDR3 spans 14 residues. Germline V gene sequence: CDR1 MNHEY, CDR2 SMNVEV (reference sequence).

A few counts support this clone. V gene TRBV20-1 combines with J gene TRBJ1-6, with D maybe TRBD1 (5 bases). CDR1 is DFQATT and CDR2 is SNEGSKA in the germline V gene (reference sequence). The CDR3 runs 10 residues. Trimming stripped 6 bases from V and 14 bases from J, with 11 bases between. CDR3 sequence: CSARGEALHF. DNA for the CDR3: TGCAGTGCCCGAGGGGAGGCCCTCCACTTT.

This sequence joins TRBV5-6 and TRBJ1-6, with a weak D call TRBD1 (5 bases). V gave up 1 base and J gave up 6 bases, with 14 bases separating them. CDR1 and CDR2 from the germline V gene are SGHDT and YYEEEE. The length of the CDR3 is 16 residues. The CDR3 protein is CASSLHDRGSNSPLHF. CDR3 nucleotide sequence: TGTGCCAGCAGCTTGCACGACAGAGGCTCTAATTCACCCCTCCACTTT.

The chain links TRBV4-1 to TRBJ2-1; tentative D call: TRBD2 (6 bases). Germline assignment: CDR1 MGHRA and CDR2 YSYEKL. The V end lost 1 base, the J end lost 9 bases, and 16 bases lay between the germline ends. The CDR3 contains 15 residues. This CDR3 is CASSQAGTGNSEQFF. CDR3 in DNA: TGCGCCAGCAGCCAAGCCGGGACTGGGAACAGTGAGCAGTTCTTC.

The rearrangement uses TRBV1 and TRBJ1-2; TRBD1 reflects the table's D call only, with no check against the DNA. TRBV1 is listed as a pseudogene. The CDR3 has 16 residues. This CDR3 reads CTSRDDIPGQIYGYTF. The CDR3 coding sequence is TGCACCAGCAGGGACGATATACCGGGACAGATATATGGCTACACCTTC.

The genes are TRBV28 and TRBJ2-7; 7 bases match TRBD2. The CDR3 contains 14 residues. V trimming: 10 bases; J trimming: 3 bases; junction bases outside the gene matches: 12. CDR1 MDHEN and CDR2 SYDVKM come from the germline V gene. The CDR3 loop reads CATLGGGALYEQYF. CDR3 nucleotides: TGTGCCACCTTAGGCGGGGGAGCCCTCTACGAGCAGTACTTC.

V usage is TRBV9 and J usage is TRBJ2-3; no reliable D call. CDR1 SGDLS and CDR2 YYNGEE come from the germline V gene. Trimming shortened V by 2 bases and J by 0 bases, and 7 bases separated the two germline ends. The CDR3 runs to 14 residues. In DNA form, the CDR3 reads TGTGCCAGCAGCGTGCATACTAGCACAGATACGCAGTATTTT. Amino acid sequence: CASSVHTSTDTQYF.

The chain is built from TRBV7-9 and TRBJ1-2, with a possible D match to TRBD1 (5 bases). Germline V CDR1 and CDR2: SEHNR, FQNEAQ (reference sequence). Trimming cost V 5 bases and J 10 bases, with 14 bases left between them. The CDR3 totals 12 residues. The CDR3 is CASSREDGAYTF. For the CDR3, the DNA is TGTGCCAGCAGCAGGGAGGATGGGGCCTACACCTTC. The variable domain in full, completed from reference TRBV7-9 and TRBJ1-2, reads DTGVSQNPRHKITKRGQNVTFRCDPISEHNRLYWYRQTLGQGPEFLTYFQNEAQLEKSRLLSDRFSAERPKGSFSTLEIQRTEQGDSAMYLCASSREDGAYTFGSGTRLTVV.

The chain links TRBV27 to TRBJ2-7, with 7 positions matching TRBD1. J gave up 2 bases and V 4 bases, and 5 bases lay outside the gene matches. There are 14 residues in the CDR3. The germline gives CDR1 MNHEY, CDR2 SMNVEV (reference sequence). As DNA, the CDR3 is TGTGCCAGCAGTTACCGGGACAGTACCTACGAGCAGTACTTC. Amino acids: CASSYRDSTYEQYF.

This clone was observed a handful of times. V gene TRBV5-4 combines with J gene TRBJ2-3; the match to TRBD2 covers 16 bases. The CDR3 sequence is 19 residues long. Losses at the gene ends were 4 bases for V and 0 bases for J; bases not matched to a gene: 8. Germline V gene data show CDR1 as SGHNT and CDR2 as YYREEE (reference sequence). The CDR3 region is CASSERPGLAGGSTDTQYF. The CDR3 bases are TGTGCCAGCAGCGAACGACCGGGACTAGCGGGGGGGAGCACAGATACGCAGTATTTT.

This CDR3 is CASSTGTAPNYGYTF. The CDR3 bases are TGTGCCAGTAGCACGGGGACAGCTCCTAACTATGGCTACACCTTC. The chain combines TRBV19 with TRBJ1-2, with 7 bases fitting TRBD1. V was pared by 6 bases and J by 0 bases, with 7 bases of the junction left unmatched. The CDR3 extends over 15 amino acids. Looked up from germline, CDR1 is LNHDA and CDR2 is SQIVND (reference sequence).

The chain carries TRBV19 and TRBJ1-1; D may be TRBD1 (5 bases). Trimming stripped 7 bases from V and 1 base from J, with 13 bases between. Germline CDR1 reads LNHDA; CDR2 reads SQIVND (reference sequence). This CDR3 contains 14 residues. Here the CDR3 DNA reads TGTGCCAGTACCTCAGGGATGGGGAACACTGAAGCTTTCTTT. Translation gives CASTSGMGNTEAFF.

The count of this clone is one. V gene TRBV11-3 combines with J gene TRBJ1-4; no clear D. Trimming removed 3 bases at V and 1 base at J, with 15 bases between. The germline V gene encodes CDR1 SGHNT and CDR2 YENEEA. This CDR3 spans 17 amino acids. The CDR3 region has the DNA TGTGCCAGCAGCTTGGTCCCCCTCGAGGGAACTAATGAAAAACTGTTTTTT. Residues: CASSLVPLEGTNEKLFF.

The rearrangement uses TRBV3-1 (or the pseudogene TRBV3-2) and TRBJ2-5; the D gene is possibly TRBD2 (6 bases). Trimming left V 4 bases short and J 1 base short, with 10 bases between. The germline V gene has CDR1 LGHDT and CDR2 YNNKEL (reference sequence). The CDR3 length is 14 residues. The CDR3 region has the DNA TGTGCCAGCAGCCCTCGCGGGGTCCAAGAGACCCAGTACTTC. It encodes CASSPRGVQETQYF.

The chain is built from TRBV4-2 and TRBJ1-2, with 9 bases fitting TRBD1. J was trimmed by 7 bases and V by 4 bases; bases with no gene match: 13. The length of the CDR3 is 16 residues. Per the germline V gene, CDR1 is LGHNA and CDR2 is YNFKEQ. DNA for the CDR3: TGTGCCAGCAGCCCTGTGGGGCCCGGGACAGGGTTTGGCTACACCTTC. This sequence encodes CASSPVGPGTGFGYTF.

The rearrangement uses TRBV10-3 and TRBJ1-1, with 10 bases fitting TRBD1. Germline-derived CDR1 and CDR2 are ENHRY and SYGVKD. V was pared by 2 bases and J by 5 bases, with 8 bases of the junction left unmatched. CDR3 length: 16 amino acids. Here the CDR3 reads CAISETDRGRGTEAFF. The CDR3 coding sequence is TGTGCCATCAGTGAGACTGACAGGGGGCGCGGGACTGAAGCTTTCTTT.